A single sample gave rise to the 8 T cell receptor beta chains below, sequenced in a study of CD8 T cells in ankylosing spondylitis. TCRdb reprocessed the 5' RACE reads with MiXCR, giving one entry per CDR3 protein. This sample has 130,000 or so distinct CDR3 sequences, with roughly 10% found just once. Sequencing input: blood, either unsorted or a sorted T cell fraction (not recorded which). The source of these receptors is a female donor with ankylosing spondylitis or in good health (not recorded which).

At least ten counts were recorded for this clonotype. V gene TRBV5-1 combines with J gene TRBJ2-7; 7 bases match TRBD2. CDR3 length: 16 residues. Germline V lookup: CDR1 SGHRS, CDR2 YFSETQ. V lost 2 bases to trimming and J lost 3 bases; unmatched junction nucleotides: 11. CDR3 in DNA: TGCGCCAGCAGCTTTTCGGCTCGGGGGGTTGGCTACGAGCAGTACTTC. As protein: CASSFSARGVGYEQYF.

This clonotype was seen at least ten times. This chain links TRBV19 with TRBJ1-2; D might be TRBD1 (5 bases). V lost 10 bases to trimming and J lost 2 bases, with 14 bases between them. Germline V gene data show CDR1 as LNHDA and CDR2 as SQIVND (reference sequence). This CDR3 contains 13 residues. The CDR3 nucleotides are TGTGCCACCCTGGGAGGGGCGAACTATGGCTACACCTTC. Amino acid sequence: CATLGGANYGYTF. Complete variable domain (other parts from reference TRBV19 and TRBJ1-2): DGGITQSPKYLFRKEGQNVTLSCEQNLNHDAMYWYRQDPGQGLRLIYYSQIVNDFQKGDIAEGYSVSREKKESFPLTVTSAQKNPTAFYLCATLGGANYGYTFGSGTRLTVV.

There are many counts of this clonotype. The V call is TRBV5-1, the J call TRBJ2-1, with 7 nucleotides matching TRBD2. The CDR3 is 15 amino acids. CDR1 and CDR2 from the germline V gene are SGHRS and YFSETQ. Germline trimming cut 0 bases from V and 9 bases from J; bases unmatched to any gene: 9. In nucleotides, the CDR3 is TGCGCCAGCAGCTTGGCCCCCTCGGGAGGCACTGAGCAGTTCTTC. This translates into CASSLAPSGGTEQFF.

There are many counts of this clonotype. The chain combines TRBV6-5 with TRBJ1-1; 7 bases fit TRBD1. V shed 0 bases and J 3 bases; nucleotides not matched to a gene: 7. Germline CDR1 MNHEY, CDR2 SVGAGI. This CDR3 has 16 amino acids. DNA of the CDR3: TGTGCCAGCAGTTACTCCTCATCAGGGGGGCACACTGAAGCTTTCTTT. As protein: CASSYSSSGGHTEAFF.

This clonotype was picked up many times. This CDR3 reads CASSDGGAFKFF. The CDR3, as DNA: TGTGCCAGTTCCGACGGGGGGGCCTTCAAGTTCTTC. The chain combines TRBV6-2 or TRBV6-3 with TRBJ2-1, with 8 bases fitting TRBD2. The trim removed 9 bases at V and 14 bases at J, leaving 12 bases unmatched. This CDR3 comprises 12 residues. Germline V gene lookup returns CDR1 MNHEY and CDR2 SVGEGT.

Notes on this clonotype: This may arise from a read error, as a much more abundant clone is one base away. The rearrangement links TRBV12-3 or TRBV12-4 to TRBJ1-1, with 8 bases identical to TRBD1. This CDR3 spans 14 amino acids. The V and J ends lost 6 bases and 4 bases, in that order; junction bases with no gene match: 7. The CDR3 region is CASSPTGGGTEAFF. The CDR3 bases are TGTGCCAGCAGCCCTACAGGGGGGGGCACTGAAGCTTTCTTT.

This clonotype was observed at least ten times. The chain has TRBV20-1 and TRBJ2-7, with 9 bases fitting TRBD1. Germline V lookup: CDR1 DFQATT, CDR2 SNEGSKA (reference sequence). The length of the CDR3 is 13 residues. The junction had 4 bases not matched to a gene; V was cut back by 5 bases and J by 2 bases. The CDR3 DNA reads as TGCAGTGCTGGGACAGGGCCGACCTACGAGCAGTACTTC. Amino acids: CSAGTGPTYEQYF.

This clonotype occurred many times. The rearrangement joins TRBV7-2 to TRBJ2-1; D call uncertain. Germline CDR1 is SGHTA and CDR2 is FQGNSA. The V end was cut by 2 bases, the J end by 7 bases, with 12 bases between. CDR3 length: 14 residues. The CDR3 region has the DNA TGTGCCAGCAGCTTACAAGCTAGGCAGAATGAGCAGTTCTTC. This codes for CASSLQARQNEQFF.